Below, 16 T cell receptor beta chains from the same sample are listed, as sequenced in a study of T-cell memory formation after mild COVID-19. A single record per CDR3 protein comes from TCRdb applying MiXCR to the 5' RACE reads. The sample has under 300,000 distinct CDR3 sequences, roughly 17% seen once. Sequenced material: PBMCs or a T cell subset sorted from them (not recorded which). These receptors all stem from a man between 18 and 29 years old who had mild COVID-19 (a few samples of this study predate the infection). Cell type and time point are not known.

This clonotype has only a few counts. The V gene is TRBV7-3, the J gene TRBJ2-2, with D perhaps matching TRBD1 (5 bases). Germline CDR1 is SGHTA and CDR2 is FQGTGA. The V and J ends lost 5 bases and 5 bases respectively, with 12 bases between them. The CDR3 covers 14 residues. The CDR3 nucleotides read TGTGCCAGCAGCCGCGCTAGGGGTACCGGGGAGCTGTTTTTT. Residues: CASSRARGTGELFF.

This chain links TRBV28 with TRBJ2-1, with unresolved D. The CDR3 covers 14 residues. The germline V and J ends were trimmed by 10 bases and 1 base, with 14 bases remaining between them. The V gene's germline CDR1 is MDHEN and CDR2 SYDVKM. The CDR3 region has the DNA TGTGCCACCACCCTTGGCTTGTCCTACAATGAGCAGTTCTTC. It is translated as CATTLGLSYNEQFF.

For the CDR3, the DNA is TGTGCCAGCAGCGCCCAGGGACAGGGGAACACTGAAGCTTTCTTT. Translation gives CASSAQGQGNTEAFF. This rearrangement joins TRBV7-2 to TRBJ1-1, with 9 bases matching TRBD1. V shed 5 bases and J 1 base; nucleotides not matched to a gene: 5. Germline values: CDR1 SGHTA, CDR2 FQGNSA. The CDR3 covers 15 residues.

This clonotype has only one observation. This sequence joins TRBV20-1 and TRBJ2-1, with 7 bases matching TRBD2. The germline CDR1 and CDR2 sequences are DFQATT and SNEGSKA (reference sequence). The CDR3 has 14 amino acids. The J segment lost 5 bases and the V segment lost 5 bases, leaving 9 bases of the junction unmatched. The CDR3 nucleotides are TGCAGTGCTTTACGGGGCGGGGGTCACAATGAGCAGTTCTTC. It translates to CSALRGGGHNEQFF.

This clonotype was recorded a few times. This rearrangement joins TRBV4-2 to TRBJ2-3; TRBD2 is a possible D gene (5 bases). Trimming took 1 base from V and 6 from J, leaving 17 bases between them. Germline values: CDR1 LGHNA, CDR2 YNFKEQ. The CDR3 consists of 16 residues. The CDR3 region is CASSQGGEFRYDTQYF. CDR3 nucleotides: TGTGCCAGCAGCCAAGGGGGAGAGTTTCGTTATGATACGCAGTATTTT.

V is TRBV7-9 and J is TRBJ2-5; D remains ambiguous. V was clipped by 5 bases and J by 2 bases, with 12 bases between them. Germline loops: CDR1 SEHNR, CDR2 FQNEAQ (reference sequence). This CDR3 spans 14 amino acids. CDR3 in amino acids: CASSGPVVQETQYF. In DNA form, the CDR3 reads TGTGCCAGCAGCGGCCCGGTAGTTCAAGAGACCCAGTACTTC.

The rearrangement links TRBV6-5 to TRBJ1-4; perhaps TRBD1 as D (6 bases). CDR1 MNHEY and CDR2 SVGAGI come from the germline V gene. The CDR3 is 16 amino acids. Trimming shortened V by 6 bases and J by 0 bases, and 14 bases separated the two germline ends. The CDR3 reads CASSQRQEATNEKLFF. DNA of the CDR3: TGTGCCAGCAGCCAAAGACAGGAAGCAACTAATGAAAAACTGTTTTTT.

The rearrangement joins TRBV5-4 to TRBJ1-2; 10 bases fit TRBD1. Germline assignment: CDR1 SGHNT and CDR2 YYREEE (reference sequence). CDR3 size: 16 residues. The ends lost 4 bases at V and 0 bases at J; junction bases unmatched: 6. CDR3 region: CASSQGQGRANYGYTF. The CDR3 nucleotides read TGTGCCAGCAGCCAGGGACAGGGGCGGGCTAACTATGGCTACACCTTC.

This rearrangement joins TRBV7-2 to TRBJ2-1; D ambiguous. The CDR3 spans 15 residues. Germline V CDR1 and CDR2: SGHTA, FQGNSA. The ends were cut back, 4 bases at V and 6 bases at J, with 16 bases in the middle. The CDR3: CASSSPRWSGNEQFF. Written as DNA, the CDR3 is TGTGCCAGCAGCTCACCTCGGTGGAGTGGCAATGAGCAGTTCTTC.

CDR3 sequence (DNA): TGTGCCAGCAGTGAAAGAGCGGGGGGGAACACAGATACGCAGTATTTT. Its translation is CASSERAGGNTDTQYF. The chain is built from TRBV25-1 and TRBJ2-3, with 10 bases fitting TRBD2. The ends lost 2 bases at V and 2 bases at J; junction bases unmatched: 4. This CDR3 contains 16 residues. CDR1 is MGHDK and CDR2 is SYGVNS in the germline V gene.

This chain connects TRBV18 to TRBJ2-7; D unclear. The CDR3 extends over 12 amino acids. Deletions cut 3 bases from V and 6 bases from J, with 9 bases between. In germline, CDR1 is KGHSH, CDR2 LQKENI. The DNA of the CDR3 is TGTGCCAGCTCACCTTATGTTTCCGAGCAGTACTTC. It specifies CASSPYVSEQYF.

This chain's CDR3 is CASRRGQGYEQFF. CDR3 sequence (DNA): TGTGCCAGCAGGCGGGGACAGGGTTATGAGCAGTTCTTC. This chain uses TRBV5-8 with TRBJ2-1, with 9 nucleotides matching TRBD1. This CDR3 spans 13 amino acids. V dropped 5 bases and J dropped 8; count of bases not matched to a gene: 5. CDR1 is SGHTS, CDR2 YDEGEE, per germline.

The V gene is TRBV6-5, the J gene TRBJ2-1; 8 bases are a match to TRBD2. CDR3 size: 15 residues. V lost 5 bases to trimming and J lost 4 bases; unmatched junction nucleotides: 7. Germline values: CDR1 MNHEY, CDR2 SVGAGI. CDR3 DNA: TGTGCCAGCAGTGCCGGCGGGGGGTCTTACAATGAGCAGTTCTTC. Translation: CASSAGGGSYNEQFF.

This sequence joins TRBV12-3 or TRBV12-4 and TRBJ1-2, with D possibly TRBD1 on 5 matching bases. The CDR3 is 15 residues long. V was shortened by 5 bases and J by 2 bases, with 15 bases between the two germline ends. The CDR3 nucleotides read TGTGCCAGCAGTACACCCGTGGGGGGGAACTATGGCTACACCTTC. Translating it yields CASSTPVGGNYGYTF.

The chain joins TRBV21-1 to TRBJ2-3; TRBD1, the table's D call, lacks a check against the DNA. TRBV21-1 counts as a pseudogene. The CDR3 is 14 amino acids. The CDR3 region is CASSYRTGVDTQYF. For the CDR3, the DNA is TGTGCCAGCAGCTACCGGACAGGGGTGGATACGCAGTATTTT.

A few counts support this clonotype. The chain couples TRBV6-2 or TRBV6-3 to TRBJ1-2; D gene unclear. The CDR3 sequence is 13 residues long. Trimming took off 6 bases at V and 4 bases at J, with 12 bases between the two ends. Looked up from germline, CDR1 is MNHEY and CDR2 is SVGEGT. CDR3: CASRLDGSYGYTF. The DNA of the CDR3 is TGTGCCAGCAGATTGGACGGTAGCTATGGCTACACCTTC.